These 8 T cell receptor beta chains were sequenced from one sample in a study of cytomegalovirus exposure and HLA in healthy donors. Amplification used 60 Vbeta primers and 13 Jbeta primers. The repertoire was sequenced with immunoSEQ multiplex PCR; TCRdb's copy has only in-frame clones and lacks some. This sample has about 150,000 clones, with about 88% found just once. Sequencing was done on a sample of PBMCs. The receptors here all came from a woman between 18 and 29 years old in good health and CMV-seronegative.

The chain recombines TRBV30 with TRBJ1-1; TRBD1 aligns across 11 bases. With 3 bases clipped from V and 4 bases from J, the junction kept 13 bases outside the gene matches. This CDR3 comprises 17 residues. Germline V gene lookup returns CDR1 GTSNPN and CDR2 SVGIG (reference sequence). Here the CDR3 DNA reads TGTGCCTGGAGACGGTGGGGGACAGGGGGTCTACGCACTGAAGCTTTCTTT. It is translated as CAWRRWGTGGLRTEAFF.

Written as DNA, the CDR3 is TGCGCCAGCAGCGAAAGGGACAGTTCTTACAATGAGCAGTTCTTC. The encoded protein is CASSERDSSYNEQFF. This chain joins TRBV5-1 and TRBJ2-1, with 7 bases identical to TRBD1. Germline-derived CDR1 and CDR2 are SGHRS and YFSETQ. The CDR3 extends over 15 amino acids. The J segment lost 4 bases and the V segment lost 4 bases, leaving 8 bases of the junction unmatched.

The chain couples TRBV11-2 to TRBJ1-3; no definite D call. This CDR3 comprises 15 residues. The V and J ends lost 7 bases and 0 bases respectively, with 13 bases between them. The germline CDR1 and CDR2 sequences are SGHAT and FQNNGV. CDR3 nucleotide sequence: TGTGCCAGCACCCCCACACAACGCTCTGGAAACACCATATATTTT. The encoded protein is CASTPTQRSGNTIYF.

The genes are TRBV7-2 and TRBJ1-6; D may be TRBD1 (6 bases). The CDR3 spans 17 residues. The V end lost 0 bases, the J end lost 3 bases, and 12 bases lay between the germline ends. Germline values: CDR1 SGHTA, CDR2 FQGNSA. CDR3 in DNA: TGTGCCAGCAGCTTAGCGGGACACAACCTCTATAATTCACCCCTCCACTTT. It translates to CASSLAGHNLYNSPLHF.

This chain links TRBV2 with TRBJ1-3; D gene uncertain. The V gene's germline CDR1 is SNHLY and CDR2 FYNNEI. The CDR3 contains 12 residues. V was cut by 7 bases and J by 0 bases, with 4 bases left in between. The CDR3 reads CASTGSGNTIYF. The CDR3 nucleotides read TGTGCCAGCACAGGCTCTGGAAACACCATATATTTT.

The V gene is TRBV28, the J gene TRBJ2-3; TRBD2 matches 11 bases. Per the germline V gene, CDR1 is MDHEN and CDR2 is SYDVKM. The CDR3 loop spans 17 amino acids. V was pared by 5 bases and J by 6 bases, with 13 bases of the junction left unmatched. This chain's CDR3 is CASSLLAGGLPPDTQYF. Written as DNA, the CDR3 is TGTGCCAGCAGTCTCCTAGCGGGAGGCCTACCCCCGGATACGCAGTATTTT.

The V call is TRBV2, the J call TRBJ2-3, with 7 bases that match TRBD2. Unmatched junction bases numbered 6, after V lost 8 bases and J lost 1 base. Germline V gene lookup returns CDR1 SNHLY and CDR2 FYNNEI. The CDR3 length is 14 residues. CDR3 residues: CASPGGSGTDTQYF. The CDR3 DNA follows: TGTGCCAGCCCCGGGGGGTCCGGCACAGATACGCAGTATTTT.

CDR3 region: CASQEEPSVSEQFF. As DNA, the CDR3 is TGTGCCAGCCAAGAAGAACCTTCTGTCAGTGAGCAGTTCTTC. This sequence joins TRBV27 and TRBJ2-1; D gene uncertain. Germline loops: CDR1 MNHEY, CDR2 SMNVEV (reference sequence). The CDR3 runs 14 residues. The V gene lost 8 bases and the J gene lost 9 bases, with 20 bases spanning the gap.